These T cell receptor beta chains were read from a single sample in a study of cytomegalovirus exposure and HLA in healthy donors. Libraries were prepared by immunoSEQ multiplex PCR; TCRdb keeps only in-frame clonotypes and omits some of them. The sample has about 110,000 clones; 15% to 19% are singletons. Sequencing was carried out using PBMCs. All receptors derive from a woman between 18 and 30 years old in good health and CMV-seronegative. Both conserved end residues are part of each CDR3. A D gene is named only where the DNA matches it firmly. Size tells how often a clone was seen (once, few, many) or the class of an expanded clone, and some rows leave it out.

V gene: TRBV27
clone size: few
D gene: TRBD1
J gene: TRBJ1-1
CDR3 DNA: TGTGCCAGCGTGGACAGGGGGCGGACTGAAGCTTTCTTT
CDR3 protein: CASVDRGRTEAFF

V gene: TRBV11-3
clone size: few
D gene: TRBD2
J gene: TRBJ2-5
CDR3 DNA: TGTGCCAGCAGCGCCACTAGCGGGAGAAGAGAGACCCAGTACTTC
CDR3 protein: CASSATSGRRETQYF

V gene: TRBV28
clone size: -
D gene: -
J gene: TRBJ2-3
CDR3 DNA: TGTGCCAGCAGTGTACTGTGGAGCACAGATACGCAGTATTTT
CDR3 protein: CASSVLWSTDTQYF

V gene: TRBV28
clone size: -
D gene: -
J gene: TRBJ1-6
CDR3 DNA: TGTGCCAGCAGCACAATCAGGGGCCGCTCCTATAATTCACCCCTCCACTTT
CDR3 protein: CASSTIRGRSYNSPLHF

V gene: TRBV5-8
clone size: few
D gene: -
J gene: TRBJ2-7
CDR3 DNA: TGTGCCAGCAGCTTGTACGGAAGCCTGGGCCACGAGCAGTACTTC
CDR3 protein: CASSLYGSLGHEQYF

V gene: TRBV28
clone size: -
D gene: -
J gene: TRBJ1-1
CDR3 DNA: TGTGCCAGCAGTTCCCCAGGTGAGAGCACTGAAGCTTTCTTT
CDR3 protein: CASSSPGESTEAFF

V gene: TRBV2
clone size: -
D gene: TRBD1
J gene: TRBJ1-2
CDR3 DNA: TGTGCCAGCATGCCTGACAGGGGGCTTGACTATGGCTACACCTTC
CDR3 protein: CASMPDRGLDYGYTF

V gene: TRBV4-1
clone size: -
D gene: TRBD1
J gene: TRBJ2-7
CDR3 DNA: TGCGCCAGCAGCCAAGGAGGACAGGGGGCCTACGAGCAGTACTTC
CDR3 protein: CASSQGGQGAYEQYF

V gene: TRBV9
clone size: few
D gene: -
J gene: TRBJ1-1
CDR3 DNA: TGTGCCAGCAGCTTGACAGTGAACACTGAAGCTTTCTTT
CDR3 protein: CASSLTVNTEAFF

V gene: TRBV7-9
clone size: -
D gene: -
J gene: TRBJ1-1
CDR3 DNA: TGTGCCACAAGTCTGGGGGGGGTAACTGAAGCTTTCTTT
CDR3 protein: CATSLGGVTEAFF

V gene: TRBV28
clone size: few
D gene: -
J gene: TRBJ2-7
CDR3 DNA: TGTGCCAGCAGTTTACCGGGGGTTTGGCTAGCAAATCAGGAGCAGTACTTC
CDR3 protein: CASSLPGVWLANQEQYF

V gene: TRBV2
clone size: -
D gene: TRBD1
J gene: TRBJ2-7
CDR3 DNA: TGTGCCAGCAGGGACGGACAGGGGTACGAGCAGTACTTC
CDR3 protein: CASRDGQGYEQYF

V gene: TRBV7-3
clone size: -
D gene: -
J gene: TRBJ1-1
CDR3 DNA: TGTGCCAGCAGCCCTGCCGTCAGGGGTGAAGCTTTCTTT
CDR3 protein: CASSPAVRGEAFF

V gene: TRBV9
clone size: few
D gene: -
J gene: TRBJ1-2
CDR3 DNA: TGTGCCAGCAGCGTAGGAGCGGGTGGCTACACCTTC
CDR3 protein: CASSVGAGGYTF

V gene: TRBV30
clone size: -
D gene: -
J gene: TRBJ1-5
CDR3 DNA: TGTGCCTGGGCCCGGGACAACAATCAGCCCCAGCATTTT
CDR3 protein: CAWARDNNQPQHF

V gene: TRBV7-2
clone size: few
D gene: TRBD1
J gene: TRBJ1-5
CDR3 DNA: TGTGCCAGCAGCTTGCAGACAGGGGTAAATCAGCCCCAGCATTTT
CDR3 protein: CASSLQTGVNQPQHF

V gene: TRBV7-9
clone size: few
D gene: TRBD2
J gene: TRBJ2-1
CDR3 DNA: TGTGCCAGCAGCTTAGCGACTAGCGGGGCGTACAATGAGCAGTTCTTC
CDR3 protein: CASSLATSGAYNEQFF

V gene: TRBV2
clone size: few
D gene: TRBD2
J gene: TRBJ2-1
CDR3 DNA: TGTGCCAGCAGGCGGGAGGGCTTGGGTGAGCAGTTCTTC
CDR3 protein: CASRREGLGEQFF

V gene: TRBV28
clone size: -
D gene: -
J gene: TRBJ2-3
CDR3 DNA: TGTGCCAGCACCCCCCGGGGAAGGCCCTGGACAGATACGCAGTATTTT
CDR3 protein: CASTPRGRPWTDTQYF

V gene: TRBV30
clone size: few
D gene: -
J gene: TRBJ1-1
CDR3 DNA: TGTGCCTGGAGTGTGGGAGGGGACACTGAAGCTTTCTTT
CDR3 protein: CAWSVGGDTEAFF

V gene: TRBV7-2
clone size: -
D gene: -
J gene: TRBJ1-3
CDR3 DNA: TGTGCCAGCAGCGTAAACAGCCCTTTCTCTGGAAACACCATATATTTT
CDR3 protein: CASSVNSPFSGNTIYF

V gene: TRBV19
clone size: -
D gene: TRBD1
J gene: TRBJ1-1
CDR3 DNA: TGTGCCAGTAGTATGGACAGGGGGCGTGCAGCTTTCTTT
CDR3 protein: CASSMDRGRAAFF

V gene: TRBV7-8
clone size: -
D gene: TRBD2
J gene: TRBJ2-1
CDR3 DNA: TGTGCCAGCAGCCATGCTCGGACTAGCGGGGGTCATGAGCAGTTCTTC
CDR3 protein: CASSHARTSGGHEQFF

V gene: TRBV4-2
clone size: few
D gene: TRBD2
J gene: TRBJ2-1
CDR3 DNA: TGTGCCAGCAGCCAAGAGGGACTAGCGGGAGTCAATGAGCAGTTCTTC
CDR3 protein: CASSQEGLAGVNEQFF

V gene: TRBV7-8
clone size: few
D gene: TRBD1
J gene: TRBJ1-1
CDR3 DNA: TGTGCCAGCAGCTCCCGGGACAGGGGGCGGATGATGAACACTGAAGCTTTCTTT
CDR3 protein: CASSSRDRGRMMNTEAFF

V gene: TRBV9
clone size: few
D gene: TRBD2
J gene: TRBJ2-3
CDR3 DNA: TGTGCCAGCAGCGTAGCGGTTAGCGGGGCGCCCGGGGATACGCAGTATTTT
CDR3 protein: CASSVAVSGAPGDTQYF

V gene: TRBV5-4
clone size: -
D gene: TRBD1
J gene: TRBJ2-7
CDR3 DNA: TGTGCCAGCCGACAGGGGGCGAGGGAAGAGCAGTACTTC
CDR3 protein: CASRQGAREEQYF

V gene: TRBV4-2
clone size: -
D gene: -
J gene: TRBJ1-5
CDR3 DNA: TGTGCCAGCAGCCTCGAGGCGGGGGGGAATCAGCCCCAGCATTTT
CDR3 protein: CASSLEAGGNQPQHF

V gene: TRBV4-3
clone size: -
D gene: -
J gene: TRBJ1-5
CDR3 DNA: TGCGCCAGCAGCCAAGAGGCAGTTAGCAATCAGCCCCAGCATTTT
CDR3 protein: CASSQEAVSNQPQHF

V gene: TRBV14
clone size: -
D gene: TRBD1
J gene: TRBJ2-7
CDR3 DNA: TGTGCCAGCAGCCAAGCCCCACAGGGGGCGAGAGAGCAGTACTTC
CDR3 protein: CASSQAPQGAREQYF

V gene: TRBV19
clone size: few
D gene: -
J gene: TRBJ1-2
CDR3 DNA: TGTGCCAGTAGTATAGGGTCGGGTACTTATGGCTACACCTTC
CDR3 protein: CASSIGSGTYGYTF

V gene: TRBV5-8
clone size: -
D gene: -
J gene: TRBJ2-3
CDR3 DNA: TGTGCCAGCAGCACTAGAGGCGGATTTAGGCAGTATTTT
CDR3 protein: CASSTRGGFRQYF

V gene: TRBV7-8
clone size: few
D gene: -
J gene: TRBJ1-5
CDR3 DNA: TGTGCCAGCAGCTTAGCAAGGGGGGGGCCCCAGCATTTT
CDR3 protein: CASSLARGGPQHF

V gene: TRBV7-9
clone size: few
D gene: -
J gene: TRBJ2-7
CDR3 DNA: TGTGCCAGCAGCTTAGCGGGCAGTTCCTACGAGCAGTACTTC
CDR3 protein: CASSLAGSSYEQYF

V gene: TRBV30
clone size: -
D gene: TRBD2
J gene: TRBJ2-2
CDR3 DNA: TGTGCCTGGCAACGGGGGGTGTCCGGGGAGCTGTTTTTT
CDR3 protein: CAWQRGVSGELFF

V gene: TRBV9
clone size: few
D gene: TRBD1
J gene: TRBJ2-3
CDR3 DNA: TGTGCCAGCAGCGTTAACAGGGGAAGCACAGATACGCAGTATTTT
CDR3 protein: CASSVNRGSTDTQYF

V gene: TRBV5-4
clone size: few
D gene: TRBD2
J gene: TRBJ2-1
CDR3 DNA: TGTGCCAGCAGCTTGGCCGGTAGCGGGGGACCTCAGAATGAGCAGTTCTTC
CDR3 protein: CASSLAGSGGPQNEQFF

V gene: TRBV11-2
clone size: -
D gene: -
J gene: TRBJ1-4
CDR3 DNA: TGTGCCAGCAGCCTAGACATTGGGGGGGAAAAACTGTTTTTT
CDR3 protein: CASSLDIGGEKLFF

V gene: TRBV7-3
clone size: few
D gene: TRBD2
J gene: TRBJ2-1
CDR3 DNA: TGTGCCAGCAGCTTCTTCGGGCTAGCGGACGATGAGCAGTTCTTC
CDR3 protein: CASSFFGLADDEQFF

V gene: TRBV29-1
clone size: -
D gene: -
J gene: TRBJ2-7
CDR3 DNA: TGCAGCGTTGAAGTGGGGCAGGGTTCGTACGAGCAGTACTTC
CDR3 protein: CSVEVGQGSYEQYF

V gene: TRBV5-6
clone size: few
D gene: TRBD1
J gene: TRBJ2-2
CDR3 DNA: TGTGCCAGCAGCTACGACAGGGGGCGGATCACCGGGGAGCTGTTTTTT
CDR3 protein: CASSYDRGRITGELFF

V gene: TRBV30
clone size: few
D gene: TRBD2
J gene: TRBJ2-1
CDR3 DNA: TGTGCCTGGAGTGTTGGACTAGCGGGAGGTAGTGAGCAGTTCTTC
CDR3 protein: CAWSVGLAGGSEQFF

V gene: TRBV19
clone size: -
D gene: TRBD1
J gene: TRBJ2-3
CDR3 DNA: TGTGCCAGTAGTCTTCGACGTTTGACAGGGGGCAAGGATACGCAGTATTTT
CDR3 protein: CASSLRRLTGGKDTQYF

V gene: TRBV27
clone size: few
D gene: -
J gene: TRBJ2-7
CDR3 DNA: TGTGCCAGCAGAAGTCCCTCGGGGCAGTACTTC
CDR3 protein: CASRSPSGQYF

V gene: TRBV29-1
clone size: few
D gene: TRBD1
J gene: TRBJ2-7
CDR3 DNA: TGCAGCGTAGAGGACAGGGGGCTTCGGCAGTACTTC
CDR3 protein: CSVEDRGLRQYF

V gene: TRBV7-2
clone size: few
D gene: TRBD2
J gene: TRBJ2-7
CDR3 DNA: TGTGCCAGCAGCTTCCGGCGGGGGTCCTACGAGCAGTACTTC
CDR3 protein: CASSFRRGSYEQYF

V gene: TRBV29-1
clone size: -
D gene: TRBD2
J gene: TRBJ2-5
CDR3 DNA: TGCAGCGTTGACCCTTTAACTAGCGGGGGGACCCAGTACTTC
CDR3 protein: CSVDPLTSGGTQYF

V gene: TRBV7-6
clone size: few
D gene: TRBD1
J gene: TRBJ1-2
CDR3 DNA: TGTGCCAGCAGCTTAGGGGGAACAGGGGATGGCTACACCTTC
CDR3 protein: CASSLGGTGDGYTF

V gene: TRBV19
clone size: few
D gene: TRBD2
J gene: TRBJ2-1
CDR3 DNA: TGTGCCACTGGGGGACTAGCGGGAAACAATGAGCAGTTCTTC
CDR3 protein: CATGGLAGNNEQFF

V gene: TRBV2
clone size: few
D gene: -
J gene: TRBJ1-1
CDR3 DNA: TGTGCCAGCAGTGAAGGTGGAGGGATGATGAACACTGAAGCTTTCTTT
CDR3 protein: CASSEGGGMMNTEAFF

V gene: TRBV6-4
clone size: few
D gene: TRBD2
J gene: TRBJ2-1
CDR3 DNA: TGTGCCAGCAGTGGACTAGCGGGGGGAAATGAGCAGTTCTTC
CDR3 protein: CASSGLAGGNEQFF

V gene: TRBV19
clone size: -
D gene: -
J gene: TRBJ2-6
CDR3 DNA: TGTGCCAGTAGTATTTCGGGGTCTGGGGCCAACGTCCTGACTTTC
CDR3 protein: CASSISGSGANVLTF

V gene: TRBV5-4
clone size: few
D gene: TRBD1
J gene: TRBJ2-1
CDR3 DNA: TGTGCCAGCAGCTTGCCCAGACAGGGTTTATACAATGAGCAGTTCTTC
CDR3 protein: CASSLPRQGLYNEQFF

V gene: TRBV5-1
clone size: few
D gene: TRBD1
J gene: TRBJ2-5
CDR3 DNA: TGCGCCAGCACGGTCACAGGGGCGGAGATAGAGACCCAGTACTTC
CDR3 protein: CASTVTGAEIETQYF

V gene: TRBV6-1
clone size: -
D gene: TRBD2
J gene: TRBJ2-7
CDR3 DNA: TGTGCCAGCAGTGAAGCGGGACTAGCGTTCTACGAGCAGTACTTC
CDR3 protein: CASSEAGLAFYEQYF

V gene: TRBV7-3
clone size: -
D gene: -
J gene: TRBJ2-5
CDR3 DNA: TGTGCCAGCAGCCCCAGCAGGGGCCAAGAGACCCAGTACTTC
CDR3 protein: CASSPSRGQETQYF

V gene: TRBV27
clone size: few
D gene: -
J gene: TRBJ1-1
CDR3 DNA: TGTGCCAACCCAAAGCCAGGACAGCCAAGGAACACTGAAGCTTTCTTT
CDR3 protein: CANPKPGQPRNTEAFF

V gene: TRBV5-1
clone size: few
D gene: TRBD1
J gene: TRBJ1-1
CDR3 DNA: TGCGCCAGCAGCTTACAGGGGAGCACTGAAGCTTTCTTT
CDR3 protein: CASSLQGSTEAFF

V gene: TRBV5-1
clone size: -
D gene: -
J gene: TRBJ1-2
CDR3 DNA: TGCGCCAGCAGCTTGGGCGGGGGCTATGGCTACACCTTC
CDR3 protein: CASSLGGGYGYTF

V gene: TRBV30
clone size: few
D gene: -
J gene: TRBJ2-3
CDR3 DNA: TGTGCCTGGAGTGTACTCGGGGTCGTCACAGATACGCAGTATTTT
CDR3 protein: CAWSVLGVVTDTQYF